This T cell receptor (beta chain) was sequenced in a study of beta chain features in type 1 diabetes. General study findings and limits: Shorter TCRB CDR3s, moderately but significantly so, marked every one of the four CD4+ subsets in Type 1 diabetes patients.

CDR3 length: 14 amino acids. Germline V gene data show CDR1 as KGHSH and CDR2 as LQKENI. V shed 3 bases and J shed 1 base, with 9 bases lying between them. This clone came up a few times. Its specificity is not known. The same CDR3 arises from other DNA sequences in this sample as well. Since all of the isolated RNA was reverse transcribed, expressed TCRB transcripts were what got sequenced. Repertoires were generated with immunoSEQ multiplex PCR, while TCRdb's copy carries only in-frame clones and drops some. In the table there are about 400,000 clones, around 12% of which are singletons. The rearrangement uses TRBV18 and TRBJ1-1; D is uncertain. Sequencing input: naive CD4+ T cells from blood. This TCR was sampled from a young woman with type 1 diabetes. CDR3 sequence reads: CASSPGGTNTEAFF. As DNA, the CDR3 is TGTGCCAGCTCACCCGGCGGAACGAACACTGAAGCTTTCTTT.